The 32 T cell receptor beta chains given below trace back to one sample, sequenced in a study of long-term antiretroviral therapy in people with HIV. Samples were assayed with immunoSEQ v3.0 at survey level. Generated by immunoSEQ multiplex PCR, the TCRdb table keeps only in-frame clones and is missing some. The repertoire holds 30,000 or so clones, around 90% seen once, with more than 4% in the top ten. Sequencing used unsorted PBMCs, obtained around 5 years after starting antiretroviral therapy. The receptors shown here come from a middle-aged woman with HIV.

The V call is TRBV18, the J call TRBJ2-1, with D possibly TRBD2 on 5 matching bases. Trimming removed 5 bases from V and 5 bases from J, with 16 bases in between. There are 15 residues in the CDR3. Germline V gene data show CDR1 as KGHSH and CDR2 as LQKENI. The CDR3 DNA reads as TGTGCCAGCTCATTGTCGTGGGGAGCGGACAATGAGCAGTTCTTC. Translated: CASSLSWGADNEQFF.

The V call is TRBV7-8, the J call TRBJ2-7, with unresolved D. Germline V lookup: CDR1 SGHVS, CDR2 FQNEAQ. V dropped 5 bases and J dropped 2 bases, with 10 bases sitting between them. This CDR3 region has 13 residues. The CDR3 DNA reads as TGTGCCAGCAGCCCCCGACCTACCTACGAGCAGTACTTC. Translating gives CASSPRPTYEQYF.

The V call is TRBV19, the J call TRBJ2-1, with D perhaps TRBD2 (6 bases). Per the germline V gene, CDR1 is LNHDA and CDR2 is SQIVND (reference sequence). V lost 5 bases and J 7 bases, leaving 15 bases between the germline ends. The CDR3 totals 14 residues. The CDR3 nucleotides are TGTGCCAGTAGTGGTCTAGCGCAAACGAATGAGCAGTTCTTC. This encodes CASSGLAQTNEQFF.

The chain is built from TRBV18 and TRBJ1-5; the D gene is possibly TRBD1 (5 bases). V was trimmed by 2 bases and J by 8 bases, leaving 16 bases between them. This CDR3 has 15 amino acids. Germline V gene sequence: CDR1 KGHSH, CDR2 LQKENI. CDR3 coding DNA: TGTGCCAGCTCACCATTAAAGACCGTGGGGGAGCCCCAGCATTTT. It encodes CASSPLKTVGEPQHF. Full variable domain (remainder filled in from reference TRBV18 and TRBJ1-5): NAGVMQNPRHLVRRRGQEARLRCSPMKGHSHVYWYRQLPEEGLKFMVYLQKENIIDESGMPKERFSAEFPKEGPSILRIQQVVRGDSAAYFCASSPLKTVGEPQHFGDGTRLSIL.

The V and J genes are TRBV27 and TRBJ2-1; no reliable D call. The CDR3 covers 15 residues. V lost 7 bases and J 7 bases, leaving 20 bases between the germline ends. CDR1 is MNHEY, CDR2 SMNVEV, per germline (reference sequence). Written as DNA, the CDR3 is TGTGCCAGCACCATAAGTGTCTTGGTCGGGAATGAGCAGTTCTTC. Its protein product is CASTISVLVGNEQFF.

The rearrangement uses TRBV4-3 and TRBJ1-5; D remains unclear. Germline loops: CDR1 LGHNA, CDR2 YSLEER. There are 14 residues in the CDR3. V was shortened by 0 bases and J by 7 bases, with 10 bases between the two germline ends. The CDR3 loop is CASSQDGRGQPQHF. CDR3 DNA: TGCGCCAGCAGCCAAGATGGACGAGGGCAGCCCCAGCATTTT.

The CDR3: CASSLGQGARNTEAFF. The CDR3 bases are TGTGCCAGCAGCTTAGGCCAGGGGGCTAGGAACACTGAAGCTTTCTTT. The chain carries TRBV11-3 and TRBJ1-1; TRBD1 matches 8 bases. The length of the CDR3 is 16 residues. Germline V gene sequence: CDR1 SGHNT, CDR2 YENEEA. The V gene end was trimmed by 1 base and the J gene end by 1 base; junction bases not matched to a gene: 5.

The chain recombines TRBV6-5 with TRBJ1-1; D remains unclear. The ends were cut back, 4 bases at V and 11 bases at J, with 23 bases in the middle. Germline values: CDR1 MNHEY, CDR2 SVGAGI. The CDR3 runs 15 residues. CDR3 sequence (DNA): TGTGCCAGCAGTTCCACCGGAGCCGGGAGCCGTGGGGCTTTCTTT. Translated: CASSSTGAGSRGAFF.

The rearrangement joins TRBV13 to TRBJ1-1; a weak D match, TRBD1 (5 bases). Trimming removed 0 bases at V and 0 bases at J, with 8 bases between. The CDR3 totals 15 residues. Germline V lookup: CDR1 PRHDT, CDR2 FYEKMQ (reference sequence). In DNA, the CDR3 is TGTGCCAGCAGCTTAGGGGGGGGAGTGAACACTGAAGCTTTCTTT. Encoded protein: CASSLGGGVNTEAFF.

V is TRBV11-3 and J is TRBJ2-3; D is undetermined. CDR3 length: 15 residues. V was clipped by 4 bases and J by 0 bases, with 11 bases between them. Looked up from germline, CDR1 is SGHNT and CDR2 is YENEEA. The chain's CDR3 is CASSSQTISTDTQYF. Here the CDR3 DNA reads TGTGCCAGCAGCTCTCAGACGATCAGCACAGATACGCAGTATTTT.

This clone is a singleton in its sample. The V and J genes are TRBV5-4 and TRBJ1-1, with D possibly being TRBD1 (5 bases). V lost 0 bases to trimming and J lost 5 bases, with 11 bases between them. The CDR3 totals 14 residues. Germline assignment: CDR1 SGHNT and CDR2 YYREEE (reference sequence). The CDR3 here is CASSLEGFGTEAFF. CDR3 in DNA: TGTGCCAGCAGCTTGGAGGGGTTTGGAACTGAAGCTTTCTTT.

J is TRBJ1-5 and V is TRBV5-6; tentatively, D is TRBD1 (6 bases). The CDR3 covers 15 residues. Germline V gives CDR1 SGHDT, CDR2 YYEEEE. The V end was cut by 4 bases, the J end by 7 bases, with 18 bases between. CDR3: CASSVFGGADQPQHF. CDR3 in DNA: TGTGCCAGCAGCGTTTTCGGGGGGGCGGACCAGCCCCAGCATTTT.

This chain joins TRBV6-1 and TRBJ2-2; D unresolved. Germline V gene data show CDR1 as MNHNS and CDR2 as SASEGT. Trimming stripped 7 bases from V and 1 base from J, with 10 bases between. This CDR3 has 14 residues. The CDR3 loop reads CASTGGKNTGELFF. In DNA form, the CDR3 reads TGTGCCAGCACGGGCGGAAAGAACACCGGGGAGCTGTTTTTT.

J is TRBJ1-4 and V is TRBV10-3, with a weak D call TRBD1 (5 bases). Germline V lookup: CDR1 ENHRY, CDR2 SYGVKD. V shed 5 bases and J shed 0 bases, with 13 bases lying between them. The CDR3 has 16 amino acids. The CDR3 loop reads CAISSDSLATNEKLFF. For the CDR3, the DNA is TGTGCCATCAGTTCAGACAGCCTTGCAACTAATGAAAAACTGTTTTTT.

This chain uses TRBV5-1 with TRBJ1-2, with 8 bases identical to TRBD1. The V segment lost 2 bases and the J segment 2 bases; nucleotides outside the gene matches: 5. This CDR3 is built from 15 residues. Per the germline V gene, CDR1 is SGHRS and CDR2 is YFSETQ. In DNA form, the CDR3 reads TGCGCCAGCAGCTTTGGACAGGGAGGAAACTATGGCTACACCTTC. It encodes CASSFGQGGNYGYTF. Based on the CDR3 plus reference TRBV5-1 and TRBJ1-2, the full variable domain is KAGVTQTPRYLIKTRGQQVTLSCSPISGHRSVSWYQQTPGQGLQFLFEYFSETQRNKGNFPGRFSGRQFSNSRSEMNVSTLELGDSALYLCASSFGQGGNYGYTFGSGTRLTVV.

The V and J genes are TRBV5-1 and TRBJ2-7, with TRBD1 identical over 7 bases. V dropped 4 bases and J dropped 7; count of bases not matched to a gene: 5. The CDR3 consists of 12 residues. Germline V lookup: CDR1 SGHRS, CDR2 YFSETQ. The CDR3 is CASSPGQAEQYF. CDR3 coding DNA: TGCGCCAGCAGCCCCGGACAGGCGGAGCAGTACTTC. Supplemented by reference TRBV5-1 and TRBJ2-7, the full variable domain reads KAGVTQTPRYLIKTRGQQVTLSCSPISGHRSVSWYQQTPGQGLQFLFEYFSETQRNKGNFPGRFSGRQFSNSRSEMNVSTLELGDSALYLCASSPGQAEQYFGPGTRLTVT.

The rearrangement joins TRBV6-5 to TRBJ1-1, with 8 bases matching TRBD1. CDR3 size: 14 residues. J gave up 4 bases and V 6 bases, and 7 bases lay outside the gene matches. Germline CDR1 and CDR2: MNHEY and SVGAGI. CDR3 residues: CASRINRGTTEAFF. Here the CDR3 DNA reads TGTGCCAGCAGGATCAACAGGGGGACCACTGAAGCTTTCTTT.

V usage is TRBV11-3 and J usage is TRBJ2-1; 9 bases align to TRBD2. The CDR3 totals 16 residues. Looked up from germline, CDR1 is SGHNT and CDR2 is YENEEA. V lost 3 bases, J lost 8 bases, and 11 bases stayed unmatched. The CDR3 sequence: CASSFQASGALDEQFF. The CDR3 DNA sequence: TGTGCCAGCAGCTTTCAAGCTAGCGGGGCTTTGGATGAGCAGTTCTTC.

J is TRBJ1-6 and V is TRBV11-3, with D unclear. Germline CDR1 and CDR2: SGHNT and YENEEA. Trimming stripped 0 bases from V and 6 bases from J, with 0 bases between. CDR3 length equals 12 residues. CDR3 sequence reads: CASSLDNSPLHF. As DNA, the CDR3 is TGTGCCAGCAGCTTAGATAATTCACCCCTCCACTTT.

The gene calls are TRBV19 and TRBJ2-1; TRBD1 aligns across 7 bases. This CDR3 spans 14 amino acids. Trimming removed 9 bases from V and 3 bases from J; junction bases left unmatched: 8. Looked up from germline, CDR1 is LNHDA and CDR2 is SQIVND (reference sequence). CDR3 coding DNA: TGTGCCAGCTCAACAGGGGCGCACTACAATGAGCAGTTCTTC. Protein sequence: CASSTGAHYNEQFF.

The chain has TRBV6-6 and TRBJ1-2, with unresolved D. Germline CDR1 reads MNHNY; CDR2 reads SVGAGI (reference sequence). The CDR3 consists of 13 residues. Trimming pared 6 bases from V and 6 bases from J, leaving 14 bases between. CDR3: CASRADLANGYTF. The DNA for the CDR3 is TGTGCCAGCAGGGCGGACCTTGCGAATGGCTACACCTTC.

This chain connects TRBV11-3 to TRBJ1-4, with D maybe TRBD1 (6 bases). The germline V gene has CDR1 SGHNT and CDR2 YENEEA. The CDR3 has 13 residues. Between the trimmed V and J ends, which lost 6 bases and 8 bases, there was a span of 13 bases. This CDR3 reads CASRQGRKEKLFF. The CDR3 DNA reads TGTGCCAGCAGACAGGGTCGGAAGGAAAAACTGTTTTTT.

This chain connects TRBV7-2 to TRBJ2-4; tentative D call: TRBD1 (7 bases). Trimming stripped 8 bases from V and 3 bases from J, with 14 bases between. Germline V gene lookup returns CDR1 SGHTA and CDR2 FQGNSA. CDR3 length equals 14 residues. The CDR3 DNA reads TGTGCCAGCGGAGGGACAGCAGACAAAAACATTCAGTACTTC. It yields the protein CASGGTADKNIQYF.

V and J are TRBV6-6 and TRBJ2-3; no clear D. V lost 8 bases and J lost 2, with 14 bases in between. The V gene's germline CDR1 is MNHNY and CDR2 SVGAGI (reference sequence). The CDR3 contains 14 residues. The CDR3 is CASLNHYLTDTQYF. The CDR3 DNA sequence: TGTGCCAGCCTGAATCACTATCTCACAGATACGCAGTATTTT.

The chain is built from TRBV7-9 and TRBJ2-5; 7 bases match TRBD1. Per germline, CDR1 SEHNR and CDR2 FQNEAQ (reference sequence). The CDR3 runs 14 residues. V shed 4 bases, J shed 5 bases, and the junction held 7 bases outside the gene matches. The CDR3 protein is CASSSQTGDETQYF. In nucleotides, the CDR3 is TGTGCCAGCAGCTCCCAAACAGGGGACGAGACCCAGTACTTC.

This rearrangement joins TRBV25-1 to TRBJ1-1, with a tentative D call TRBD1 (5 bases). The CDR3 spans 14 residues. Germline V CDR1 and CDR2: MGHDK, SYGVNS. V was trimmed by 4 bases and J by 1 base, leaving 10 bases between them. This chain's CDR3 is CASSGDGTNTEAFF. The CDR3 DNA follows: TGTGCCAGCAGTGGGGATGGGACGAACACTGAAGCTTTCTTT.

The gene calls are TRBV27 and TRBJ2-7; D is uncertain. V lost 5 bases and J 1 base, leaving 18 bases between the germline ends. Germline V gene sequence: CDR1 MNHEY, CDR2 SMNVEV (reference sequence). The CDR3 is 16 amino acids. The chain's CDR3 is CASSPLQETGSYEQYF. The CDR3 DNA reads TGTGCCAGCAGTCCCCTTCAGGAAACTGGATCCTACGAGCAGTACTTC.

J is TRBJ2-7 and V is TRBV13, with D perhaps being TRBD1 or TRBD2 (5 bases each). The CDR3 contains 17 residues. The ends were cut back, 2 bases at V and 1 base at J, with 18 bases in the middle. Germline values: CDR1 PRHDT, CDR2 FYEKMQ (reference sequence). DNA for the CDR3: TGTGCCAGCAGCTTAATGGGGGTTGGCACGGAATCCTACGAGCAGTACTTC. It encodes CASSLMGVGTESYEQYF.

The chain employs TRBV19 and TRBJ2-5; D perhaps matches TRBD2 (5 bases). Germline CDR1 and CDR2: LNHDA and SQIVND (reference sequence). The ends were cut back, 5 bases at V and 7 bases at J, with 20 bases in the middle. The CDR3 consists of 15 residues. The CDR3 protein is CASSASSGERATQYF. The CDR3 coding sequence is TGTGCCAGTAGTGCTAGTAGTGGGGAGAGGGCGACCCAGTACTTC.

The sample holds one count of this clone. The CDR3 DNA reads as TGTGCCAGCAGCTTAGACAGGACCTATGGCTACACCTTC. Residues: CASSLDRTYGYTF. The chain joins TRBV11-2 to TRBJ1-2; no firm D call. This CDR3 contains 13 residues. Germline lookup yields CDR1 SGHAT and CDR2 FQNNGV. The V end lost 0 bases, the J end lost 4 bases, and 6 bases lay between the germline ends.

V and J are TRBV7-6 and TRBJ2-1; D uncertain. V gave up 1 base and J gave up 8 bases, with 6 bases separating them. Germline V gene data show CDR1 as SGHVS and CDR2 as FNYEAQ. The CDR3 loop spans 12 amino acids. The CDR3 reads CASSLVSHEQFF. The CDR3 DNA is TGTGCCAGCAGCTTAGTGTCTCATGAGCAGTTCTTC.

The chain is built from TRBV7-9 and TRBJ1-1; D perhaps matches TRBD1 (6 bases). Looked up from germline, CDR1 is SEHNR and CDR2 is FQNEAQ (reference sequence). The CDR3 covers 14 residues. Trimming removed 5 bases from V and 7 bases from J, with 17 bases in between. The chain's CDR3 is CASSPQPTGNEAFF. In DNA form, the CDR3 reads TGTGCCAGCAGCCCCCAACCTACAGGGAATGAAGCTTTCTTT.